The 15 T cell receptor beta chains below come from one sample, sequenced in a study of cytomegalovirus exposure and HLA in healthy donors. The PCR was carried out with 60 Vbeta primers and 13 Jbeta primers. Clones were sequenced by immunoSEQ multiplex PCR, and TCRdb holds only the in-frame ones, with some missing. The sample consists of about 140,000 clones, 60% to 85% of them appearing once. Sequencing was performed on PBMCs. The receptors come from a man aged 18 to 29 in good health and CMV-seronegative.

This chain joins TRBV6-5 and TRBJ1-5; D unresolved. V gave up 9 bases and J gave up 1 base, with 10 bases separating them. The CDR3 totals 13 residues. Germline CDR1 reads MNHEY; CDR2 reads SVGAGI. The CDR3 spells CASGQASNQPQHF. CDR3 DNA sequence: TGTGCCAGTGGGCAGGCGAGCAATCAGCCCCAGCATTTT.

This chain links TRBV2 with TRBJ2-1; TRBD2 is a possible D gene (5 bases). Trimming removed 5 bases from V and 4 bases from J, with 9 bases in between. This CDR3 is built from 13 residues. The germline V gene has CDR1 SNHLY and CDR2 FYNNEI. Written as DNA, the CDR3 is TGTGCCAGCAGTTCGACTAATTACAATGAGCAGTTCTTC. Protein product: CASSSTNYNEQFF.

The chain couples TRBV14 to TRBJ2-1, with 7 positions matching TRBD1. The CDR3 length is 17 residues. J was trimmed by 2 bases and V by 0 bases; bases with no gene match: 7. Germline V gives CDR1 SGHDN, CDR2 FVKESK. This CDR3 reads CASSQDLGQLPYNEQFF. Here the CDR3 DNA reads TGTGCCAGCAGCCAAGATCTGGGACAGTTACCCTACAATGAGCAGTTCTTC.

The chain uses TRBV6-1 and TRBJ2-7; 7 bases are a match to TRBD1. Germline values: CDR1 MNHNS, CDR2 SASEGT. The length of the CDR3 is 14 residues. Trimming at V came to 6 bases and at J to 4 bases, leaving 9 bases not matched to a gene. In nucleotides, the CDR3 is TGTGCCAGCAGCAACAGGGGCATCAGTTACGAGCAGTACTTC. Its translation is CASSNRGISYEQYF.

This clone occurred a few times. The chain is built from TRBV7-2 and TRBJ2-1; 10 nucleotides match TRBD2. V was pared by 3 bases and J by 9 bases, with 8 bases of the junction left unmatched. Germline values: CDR1 SGHTA, CDR2 FQGNSA. This CDR3 spans 15 amino acids. CDR3 DNA: TGTGCCAGCAGCTTTCTACTAGCGGGGAGTGGTGAGCAGTTCTTC. It codes for CASSFLLAGSGEQFF.

This clone has only a few counts. The chain has TRBV4-2 and TRBJ1-1, with D perhaps TRBD1 (6 bases). CDR1 LGHNA and CDR2 YNFKEQ come from the germline V gene. The CDR3 has 16 amino acids. Trimming shortened V by 8 bases and J by 3 bases, and 22 bases separated the two germline ends. For the CDR3, the DNA is TGTGCCAGCCTTGGTATTACAGGGTCGGAACACACTGAAGCTTTCTTT. Translated, it gives CASLGITGSEHTEAFF.

This clone was found a few times. This chain connects TRBV2 to TRBJ2-2; D is unresolved. Germline CDR1 SNHLY, CDR2 FYNNEI. The CDR3 is 12 amino acids. V lost 6 bases, J lost 6 bases, and 8 bases lay in between. CDR3: CASRFQSGELFF. DNA for the CDR3: TGTGCCAGCAGGTTCCAATCCGGGGAGCTGTTTTTT.

The gene calls are TRBV18 and TRBJ2-3; D is undetermined. Deletions cut 0 bases from V and 7 bases from J, with 8 bases between. Germline V gene sequence: CDR1 KGHSH, CDR2 LQKENI. The CDR3 runs to 13 residues. The CDR3 region has the DNA TGTGCCAGCTCACCACCGGTCGGTTATACGCAGTATTTT. Protein sequence: CASSPPVGYTQYF.

The rearrangement joins TRBV6-1 to TRBJ1-5, with a tentative D call TRBD1 (5 bases). Trimming left V 7 bases short and J 2 bases short, with 12 bases between. Germline V lookup: CDR1 MNHNS, CDR2 SASEGT. This CDR3 has 14 residues. CDR3 in amino acids: CASTQLGRNQPQHF. CDR3 in DNA: TGTGCCAGCACTCAATTGGGGCGCAATCAGCCCCAGCATTTT.

About this clone: At one of its ends the junction is not consistent with the germline gene, which may arise from a read error. V usage is TRBV5-1 and J usage is TRBJ1-2; no definite D call. CDR1 and CDR2 (germline): SGHRS, YFSETQ. The CDR3 is 13 amino acids. The CDR3 region is CASSLEDNYDYTF. The CDR3 coding sequence is TGCGCCAGCAGCTTGGAAGATAACTATGACTACACCTTC.

The chain has TRBV18 and TRBJ1-2; D ambiguous. The V end lost 3 bases, the J end lost 8 bases, and 16 bases lay between the germline ends. The CDR3 totals 14 residues. CDR1 KGHSH and CDR2 LQKENI come from the germline V gene. This chain's CDR3 is CASSPAGDGMGYTF. Here the CDR3 DNA reads TGTGCCAGCTCACCTGCCGGGGATGGGATGGGCTACACCTTC.

J is TRBJ1-2 and V is TRBV27; D gene ambiguous. Deletions cut 0 bases from V and 3 bases from J, with 14 bases between. The CDR3 has 16 amino acids. Germline values: CDR1 MNHEY, CDR2 SMNVEV (reference sequence). CDR3 sequence: CASSLSILGDYYGYTF. Here the CDR3 DNA reads TGTGCCAGCAGTTTATCGATCCTCGGTGACTACTATGGCTACACCTTC.

This clone was seen more than once but under ten times. The genes are TRBV6-5 and TRBJ1-1; no firm D call. Looked up from germline, CDR1 is MNHEY and CDR2 is SVGAGI. Trimming shortened V by 7 bases and J by 2 bases, and 11 bases separated the two germline ends. This CDR3 comprises 13 residues. CDR3 sequence (DNA): TGTGCCAGCACTGGGCAGTCAAACACTGAAGCTTTCTTT. It translates to CASTGQSNTEAFF.

The V gene is TRBV30, the J gene TRBJ1-6; TRBD1 is a possible D gene (6 bases). In germline, CDR1 is GTSNPN, CDR2 SVGIG (reference sequence). The germline V and J ends were trimmed by 0 bases and 8 bases, with 14 bases remaining between them. The CDR3 runs to 15 residues. CDR3 DNA sequence: TGTGCCTGGAGTGTACGGGCAGGGGCGCATTCACCCCTCCACTTT. It translates to CAWSVRAGAHSPLHF.

This clone was observed a single time. The CDR3: CASVEVGGYYGYTF. DNA of the CDR3: TGTGCCAGCGTAGAGGTTGGGGGCTACTATGGCTACACCTTC. The chain employs TRBV18 and TRBJ1-2; D possibly corresponds to TRBD1 (6 bases). There are 14 residues in the CDR3. Germline assignment: CDR1 KGHSH and CDR2 LQKENI. V was shortened by 8 bases and J by 3 bases, with 16 bases between the two germline ends.